The 5 T cell receptor beta chains below come from one sample, sequenced in a study of T cell responses to AZD1222 COVID-19 vaccine. TCRdb's copy holds only in-frame clones and misses some; the assay was immunoSEQ multiplex PCR. In the table there are approximately 100,000 clones, approximately 89% of which are singletons. The sequences come from peripheral blood, collected on day 0 of AZD1222 vaccination. These receptors all come from an adult in good health.

A single count supports this clone. The V call is TRBV27, the J call TRBJ2-5; 7 nucleotides line up with TRBD1. V shed 5 bases and J 7 bases; nucleotides not matched to a gene: 7. CDR1 is MNHEY, CDR2 SMNVEV, per germline (reference sequence). This CDR3 has 13 amino acids. The CDR3 DNA follows: TGTGCCAGCAGTCTTGACAGGGTAGGGACCCAGTACTTC. Protein product: CASSLDRVGTQYF.

The CDR3 is CASSLGLWTADQETQYF. CDR3 nucleotide sequence: TGCGCCAGCAGCTTGGGGCTTTGGACAGCCGACCAAGAGACCCAGTACTTC. This chain joins TRBV5-1 and TRBJ2-5, with a possible D match to TRBD1 (6 bases). CDR1 is SGHRS, CDR2 YFSETQ, per germline. The germline V and J ends were trimmed by 0 bases and 0 bases, with 15 bases remaining between them. CDR3 length equals 17 residues.

CDR3 sequence: CASSDIYTEAFF. The DNA for the CDR3 is TGCGCCAGCAGCGACATCTACACTGAAGCTTTCTTT. The chain uses TRBV4-1 and TRBJ1-1; no clear D. V was cut by 5 bases and J by 3 bases, with 7 bases left in between. The CDR3 runs to 12 residues. Germline values: CDR1 MGHRA, CDR2 YSYEKL.

This sequence joins TRBV7-7 and TRBJ2-3; D ambiguous. CDR1 is SSHAT and CDR2 is FNYEAQ in the germline V gene (reference sequence). This CDR3 comprises 14 residues. Trimming stripped 4 bases from V and 4 bases from J, with 12 bases between. The CDR3 coding sequence is TGTGCCAGCAGCTCCACGGCTGGAGCAGATACGCAGTATTTT. Translating gives CASSSTAGADTQYF. The full variable domain, with the rest looked up from reference TRBV7-7 and TRBJ2-3, is GAGVSQSPRYKVTKRGQDVTLRCDPISSHATLYWYQQALGQGPEFLTYFNYEAQPDKSGLPSDRFSAERPEGSISTLTIQRTEQRDSAMYRCASSSTAGADTQYFGPGTRLTVL.

The chain uses TRBV5-1 and TRBJ2-7; D ambiguous. Trimming stripped 3 bases from V and 3 bases from J, with 13 bases between. CDR3 length: 14 amino acids. The germline V gene has CDR1 SGHRS and CDR2 YFSETQ. The CDR3 DNA reads as TGCGCCAGCAGCTCCTTAACTGGTAACTACGAGCAGTACTTC. It is translated as CASSSLTGNYEQYF.